The next 32 T cell receptor beta chains were all read from a single sample in a study of cytomegalovirus exposure and HLA in healthy donors. TCRdb's table, derived via immunoSEQ multiplex PCR, lists solely in-frame clones and lacks some. Of about 170,000 clones in the sample, over 85% were seen once. The source material was PBMCs. Source of these receptors: a woman aged 18-29 years in good health and CMV-seropositive.

This chain joins TRBV7-3 and TRBJ2-3; TRBD1 aligns across 7 bases. Germline-derived CDR1 and CDR2 are SGHTA and FQGTGA. The trim removed 4 bases at V and 6 bases at J, leaving 13 bases unmatched. The CDR3 is 16 amino acids. CDR3 nucleotides: TGTGCCAGCAGCTCAACTCGGGACAGTGGCGGGGATACGCAGTATTTT. Translating it yields CASSSTRDSGGDTQYF.

CDR3 loop: CASSRRGVYGYTF. The DNA for the CDR3 is TGCGCCAGCAGTCGCCGGGGGGTCTATGGCTACACCTTC. This chain uses TRBV23-1 with TRBJ1-2; maybe TRBD1 (5 bases). TRBV23-1 is identified as an open reading frame with a role that is uncertain. Trimming removed 4 bases from V and 4 bases from J, with 10 bases in between. The CDR3 has 13 amino acids.

V gene TRBV9 combines with J gene TRBJ1-1, with D tentatively TRBD1 (5 bases). Germline assignment: CDR1 SGDLS and CDR2 YYNGEE. The V gene lost 6 bases and the J gene lost 0 bases, with 9 bases spanning the gap. This CDR3 region has 13 residues. As DNA, the CDR3 is TGTGCCAGCACGCAGGGTCTGAACACTGAAGCTTTCTTT. Its protein is CASTQGLNTEAFF.

V gene TRBV10-1 combines with J gene TRBJ2-7, with 12 bases matching TRBD2. CDR1 and CDR2 from the germline V gene are WNHNN and SYGVQD (reference sequence). The CDR3 is 15 amino acids. J gave up 1 base and V 5 bases, and 3 bases lay outside the gene matches. The CDR3 DNA is TGCGCCAGCAGTCCGACTAGCGGGAGTTCCTACGAGCAGTACTTC. Its translation: CASSPTSGSSYEQYF.

The V call is TRBV10-3, the J call TRBJ2-1; 7 bases line up with TRBD1. CDR3 length: 13 amino acids. CDR1 ENHRY and CDR2 SYGVKD come from the germline V gene. V dropped 6 bases and J dropped 6; count of bases not matched to a gene: 5. The DNA of the CDR3 is TGTGCCATCAGCCGGGACAGATCCAATGAGCAGTTCTTC. It yields the protein CAISRDRSNEQFF.

The V call is TRBV2, the J call TRBJ2-7; D may be TRBD1 (6 bases). V was trimmed by 3 bases and J by 2 bases, leaving 11 bases between them. Germline assignment: CDR1 SNHLY and CDR2 FYNNEI. The CDR3 is made up of 14 amino acids. For the CDR3, the DNA is TGTGCCAGCAGTGACGACAGGTTCCCCTACGAGCAGTACTTC. Translated, it gives CASSDDRFPYEQYF.

V usage is TRBV28 and J usage is TRBJ1-4; D perhaps matches TRBD1 (5 bases). CDR1 and CDR2 from the germline V gene are MDHEN and SYDVKM. The V end lost 2 bases, the J end lost 3 bases, and 16 bases lay between the germline ends. The CDR3 spans 17 residues. CDR3 in DNA: TGTGCCAGCAGTTTAAAGGGTGCGGGGCACTCTAATGAAAAACTGTTTTTT. Translated, it gives CASSLKGAGHSNEKLFF.

CDR3 loop: CASSVVRETPAGELFF. As DNA, the CDR3 is TGTGCCAGCAGCGTAGTGCGGGAGACCCCCGCCGGGGAGCTGTTTTTT. The V and J genes are TRBV9 and TRBJ2-2, with 7 positions matching TRBD2. Germline V gives CDR1 SGDLS, CDR2 YYNGEE. Trimming removed 0 bases from V and 6 bases from J; junction bases left unmatched: 8. CDR3 length: 16 residues.

The V and J genes are TRBV30 and TRBJ2-7; no firm D call. The CDR3 extends over 12 amino acids. V was clipped by 0 bases and J by 2 bases, with 5 bases between them. In germline, CDR1 is GTSNPN, CDR2 SVGIG (reference sequence). As DNA, the CDR3 is TGTGCCTGGAGTGTACTCGCCTACGAGCAGTACTTC. This codes for CAWSVLAYEQYF. The variable domain in full, with the rest retrieved from reference TRBV30 and TRBJ2-7, is SQTIHQWPATLVQPVGSPLSLECTVEGTSNPNLYWYRQAAGRGLQLLFYSVGIGQISSEVPQNLSASRPQDRQFILSSKKLLLSDSGFYLCAWSVLAYEQYFGPGTRLTVT.

The chain has TRBV19 and TRBJ1-1, with TRBD1 as a possible D gene (5 bases). CDR3 length equals 13 residues. V gave up 3 bases and J gave up 0 bases, with 5 bases separating them. Germline lookup yields CDR1 LNHDA and CDR2 SQIVND (reference sequence). CDR3 in DNA: TGTGCCAGTAGTATGACAGTGAACACTGAAGCTTTCTTT. This codes for CASSMTVNTEAFF.

J is TRBJ2-3 and V is TRBV5-4; 10 bases match TRBD2. Germline V gene sequence: CDR1 SGHNT, CDR2 YYREEE (reference sequence). This CDR3 contains 16 residues. Trimming removed 4 bases from V and 2 bases from J; junction bases left unmatched: 7. DNA of the CDR3: TGTGCCAGCAGCCCACCAGCGGGAGGGGACACAGATACGCAGTATTTT. This gives the protein CASSPPAGGDTDTQYF.

The rearrangement links TRBV11-2 to TRBJ2-5; the D gene is possibly TRBD2 (6 bases). The germline CDR1 and CDR2 sequences are SGHAT and FQNNGV. The CDR3 runs to 14 residues. V lost 5 bases, J lost 4 bases, and 14 bases lay in between. The CDR3 here is CASSALGGAETQYF. DNA of the CDR3: TGTGCCAGCAGCGCATTGGGGGGAGCAGAGACCCAGTACTTC.

The gene calls are TRBV29-1 and TRBJ1-1; TRBD1 agrees at 7 bases. The CDR3 length is 14 residues. CDR1 and CDR2 from the germline V gene are SQVTM and ANQGSEA. V dropped 7 bases and J dropped 0; count of bases not matched to a gene: 8. As DNA, the CDR3 is TGCAGCGCCGGACAGGCCCTCATGAACACTGAAGCTTTCTTT. Encoded protein: CSAGQALMNTEAFF.

The J gene is TRBJ2-2, the V gene TRBV11-2; D remains unclear. V was cut by 2 bases and J by 1 base, with 11 bases left in between. The germline V gene has CDR1 SGHAT and CDR2 FQNNGV. The CDR3 is 16 residues long. The CDR3 loop is CASSLMGRRNTGELFF. CDR3 nucleotides: TGTGCCAGCAGCTTAATGGGTAGGAGGAACACCGGGGAGCTGTTTTTT.

V gene TRBV5-1 combines with J gene TRBJ1-1; tentatively, D is TRBD1 (5 bases). The CDR3 runs 17 residues. CDR1 and CDR2 from the germline V gene are SGHRS and YFSETQ. V lost 4 bases, J lost 4 bases, and 23 bases lay in between. DNA for the CDR3: TGCGCCAGCAGCCGCGTTCAGGGCGTCGTAAGCTCCACTGAAGCTTTCTTT. Its protein is CASSRVQGVVSSTEAFF. Full variable domain (rest looked up from reference TRBV5-1 and TRBJ1-1): KAGVTQTPRYLIKTRGQQVTLSCSPISGHRSVSWYQQTPGQGLQFLFEYFSETQRNKGNFPGRFSGRQFSNSRSEMNVSTLELGDSALYLCASSRVQGVVSSTEAFFGQGTRLTVV.

The DNA for the CDR3 is TGTGCCAGCAGGGGGACAGCCAGCAATCAGCCCCAGCATTTT. It is translated as CASRGTASNQPQHF. This chain joins TRBV6-1 and TRBJ1-5, with 7 bases fitting TRBD1. The CDR3 length is 14 residues. Germline CDR1 and CDR2: MNHNS and SASEGT. After removal of 6 bases from V and 1 base from J, the junction contained 3 bases not matched to a gene.

V usage is TRBV6-6 and J usage is TRBJ1-2; no definite D call. The V end was cut by 8 bases, the J end by 3 bases, with 10 bases between. The CDR3 runs 12 residues. The germline V gene has CDR1 MNHNY and CDR2 SVGAGI (reference sequence). CDR3 sequence reads: CASVRVDYGYTF. Written as DNA, the CDR3 is TGTGCCAGCGTACGGGTTGACTATGGCTACACCTTC.

The CDR3 loop is CASSPQPSGRYEQYF. The CDR3 DNA reads as TGTGCCAGCAGCCCCCAGCCTAGCGGGAGATACGAGCAGTACTTC. The V call is TRBV7-8, the J call TRBJ2-7, with 10 bases lining up with TRBD2. Germline V lookup: CDR1 SGHVS, CDR2 FQNEAQ. With 5 bases clipped from V and 4 bases from J, the junction kept 8 bases outside the gene matches. This CDR3 comprises 15 residues.

This clone was detected once. The chain carries TRBV18 and TRBJ2-1; 9 bases line up with TRBD2. Germline trimming cut 2 bases from V and 0 bases from J; bases unmatched to any gene: 2. Germline V lookup: CDR1 KGHSH, CDR2 LQKENI. The CDR3 consists of 16 residues. The CDR3 DNA follows: TGTGCCAGCTCACCAAGCGGGAGGCGCTCCTACAATGAGCAGTTCTTC. Amino acids: CASSPSGRRSYNEQFF.

This sequence joins TRBV29-1 and TRBJ1-1, with TRBD1 matching over 7 bases. There are 13 residues in the CDR3. Germline V CDR1 and CDR2: SQVTM, ANQGSEA. Trimming at V came to 6 bases and at J to 3 bases, leaving 7 bases not matched to a gene. In nucleotides, the CDR3 is TGCAGCGTCCGCAGGGGGGAGTACACTGAAGCTTTCTTT. Protein product: CSVRRGEYTEAFF.

The chain recombines TRBV29-1 with TRBJ2-6; 10 bases fit TRBD1. The germline V gene encodes CDR1 SQVTM and CDR2 ANQGSEA. V shed 1 base and J 0 bases; nucleotides not matched to a gene: 6. This CDR3 has 18 residues. CDR3 sequence reads: CSVEVDRGPNSGANVLTF. CDR3 DNA: TGCAGCGTTGAAGTCGACAGGGGGCCGAACTCTGGGGCCAACGTCCTGACTTTC.

The chain uses TRBV5-4 and TRBJ1-1; the D gene is possibly TRBD1 (6 bases). The V and J ends lost 4 bases and 1 base respectively, with 14 bases between them. The CDR3 extends over 15 amino acids. CDR1 is SGHNT, CDR2 YYREEE, per germline (reference sequence). Written as DNA, the CDR3 is TGTGCCAGCAGCCCCGGACAGAATAGGAACACTGAAGCTTTCTTT. Translating gives CASSPGQNRNTEAFF.

The V and J genes are TRBV7-9 and TRBJ1-1, with 10 nucleotides matching TRBD1. The V and J ends lost 5 bases and 3 bases, in that order; junction bases with no gene match: 3. The CDR3 consists of 14 residues. CDR1 SEHNR and CDR2 FQNEAQ come from the germline V gene (reference sequence). DNA for the CDR3: TGTGCCAGCAGCCGAGGACAGGGGGACACTGAAGCTTTCTTT. It encodes CASSRGQGDTEAFF.

The chain is built from TRBV28 and TRBJ2-1, with 8 positions matching TRBD2. The CDR3 covers 18 residues. Germline V gives CDR1 MDHEN, CDR2 SYDVKM. The trim removed 2 bases at V and 9 bases at J, leaving 18 bases unmatched. The CDR3 sequence: CASSLGGLGSSGTAEQFF. In nucleotides, the CDR3 is TGTGCCAGCAGTTTAGGAGGGCTCGGGAGTAGCGGGACGGCTGAGCAGTTCTTC.

The chain has TRBV15 and TRBJ1-2, with no clear D. The CDR3 covers 14 residues. V dropped 0 bases and J dropped 6 bases, with 11 bases sitting between them. Germline CDR1 is LNHNV and CDR2 is YYDKDF (reference sequence). DNA for the CDR3: TGTGCCACCAGCAGAGAGTTGAGGCAGAATGGCTACACCTTC. This sequence encodes CATSRELRQNGYTF.

V gene TRBV19 combines with J gene TRBJ2-2; possibly TRBD2 for D (5 bases). This CDR3 has 15 residues. Germline assignment: CDR1 LNHDA and CDR2 SQIVND (reference sequence). V lost 5 bases, J lost 5 bases, and 15 bases lay in between. CDR3 coding DNA: TGTGCCAGTAGTGAGAGACCCCCGGGAACCGGGGAGCTGTTTTTT. Amino acids: CASSERPPGTGELFF. Using reference TRBV19 and TRBJ2-2 for the parts outside the CDR3, the full variable domain is DGGITQSPKYLFRKEGQNVTLSCEQNLNHDAMYWYRQDPGQGLRLIYYSQIVNDFQKGDIAEGYSVSREKKESFPLTVTSAQKNPTAFYLCASSERPPGTGELFFGEGSRLTVL.

This clone has just a few counts. The rearrangement links TRBV7-9 to TRBJ1-1; 8 bases agree with TRBD1. Germline loops: CDR1 SEHNR, CDR2 FQNEAQ (reference sequence). The CDR3 contains 11 residues. J lost 10 bases, V lost 5 bases, and 3 bases had no gene match. The CDR3 is CASSVQGGAFF. The CDR3 DNA is TGTGCCAGCAGCGTACAGGGGGGAGCTTTCTTT.

The chain links TRBV20-1 to TRBJ2-1; 7 bases are a match to TRBD2. The germline gives CDR1 DFQATT, CDR2 SNEGSKA (reference sequence). This CDR3 has 11 residues. Unmatched junction bases numbered 6, after V lost 1 base and J lost 15 bases. The CDR3 loop is CSARGWEGWFF. CDR3 coding DNA: TGCAGTGCTAGAGGATGGGAGGGTTGGTTCTTC.

The chain combines TRBV6-1 with TRBJ2-5; 8 positions agree with TRBD2. Per germline, CDR1 MNHNS and CDR2 SASEGT. The CDR3 extends over 13 amino acids. Trimming at V came to 6 bases and at J to 5 bases, leaving 5 bases not matched to a gene. DNA of the CDR3: TGTGCCAGCAGGAGAACTAGCGGCGAGACCCAGTACTTC. Translation gives CASRRTSGETQYF.

This chain links TRBV28 with TRBJ2-7; 11 positions agree with TRBD2. J lost 2 bases, V lost 6 bases, and 6 bases had no gene match. This CDR3 region has 15 residues. Germline CDR1 is MDHEN and CDR2 is SYDVKM. CDR3 sequence reads: CASSPTSGKPYEQYF. Here the CDR3 DNA reads TGTGCCAGCAGCCCGACTAGCGGGAAACCCTACGAGCAGTACTTC.

V usage is TRBV2 and J usage is TRBJ2-1; 7 nucleotides align to TRBD2. With 1 base clipped from V and 6 bases from J, the junction kept 9 bases outside the gene matches. CDR3 length equals 16 residues. Looked up from germline, CDR1 is SNHLY and CDR2 is FYNNEI. The CDR3 bases are TGTGCCAGCAGTGAAGTCTGGGCGGGAGTTGGCAATGAGCAGTTCTTC. This codes for CASSEVWAGVGNEQFF. Full variable domain (remainder filled in from reference TRBV2 and TRBJ2-1): EPEVTQTPSHQVTQMGQEVILRCVPISNHLYFYWYRQILGQKVEFLVSFYNNEISEKSEIFDDQFSVERPDGSNFTLKIRSTKLEDSAMYFCASSEVWAGVGNEQFFGPGTRLTVL.

The chain has TRBV4-3 and TRBJ2-1, with a tentative D call TRBD1 (5 bases). The germline V gene has CDR1 LGHNA and CDR2 YSLEER. This CDR3 spans 15 amino acids. Deletions cut 1 base from V and 5 bases from J, with 12 bases between. The chain's CDR3 is CASSQVDRVHNEQFF. CDR3 DNA sequence: TGCGCCAGCAGCCAAGTTGACAGAGTACACAATGAGCAGTTCTTC.